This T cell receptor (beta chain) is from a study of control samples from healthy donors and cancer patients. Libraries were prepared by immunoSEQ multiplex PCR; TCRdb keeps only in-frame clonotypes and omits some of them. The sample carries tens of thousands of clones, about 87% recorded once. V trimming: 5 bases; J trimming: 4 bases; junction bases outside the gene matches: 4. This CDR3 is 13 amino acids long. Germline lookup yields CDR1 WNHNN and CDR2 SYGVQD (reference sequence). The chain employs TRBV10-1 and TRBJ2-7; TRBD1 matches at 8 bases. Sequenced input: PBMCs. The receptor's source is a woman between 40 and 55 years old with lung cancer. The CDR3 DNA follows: TGCGCCAGCAGTCGGGACAGGAGGTACGAGCAGTACTTC. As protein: CASSRDRRYEQYF.